This T cell receptor beta chain was identified during a study of T cell responses to AZD1222 COVID-19 vaccine. Study at large: The study pooled second doses at about 4 or about 12 weeks.

Profiled with immunoSEQ multiplex PCR; TCRdb holds only in-frame clones, not every one. The sample has about 100,000 clones, approximately 90% seen once. With regard to this clone: Its antigen is as yet unknown.

Germline assignment: CDR1 MNHEY and CDR2 SVGAGI. The CDR3 covers 15 residues. V dropped 6 bases and J dropped 4; count of bases not matched to a gene: 8. Study-level results: The reported proportion of spike-specific TCRs targeting unmutated variant regions was nearly half. Repertoire sampling happened only post peak T cell response.

This receptor was taken from an adult in good health. The sample consisted of peripheral blood, taken on day 0 of AZD1222 vaccination. This chain links TRBV6-5 with TRBJ2-2; 7 positions match TRBD1. CDR3 region: CASSQRGQSTGELFF. CDR3 coding DNA: TGTGCCAGCAGCCAAAGGGGGCAAAGCACCGGGGAGCTGTTTTTT.